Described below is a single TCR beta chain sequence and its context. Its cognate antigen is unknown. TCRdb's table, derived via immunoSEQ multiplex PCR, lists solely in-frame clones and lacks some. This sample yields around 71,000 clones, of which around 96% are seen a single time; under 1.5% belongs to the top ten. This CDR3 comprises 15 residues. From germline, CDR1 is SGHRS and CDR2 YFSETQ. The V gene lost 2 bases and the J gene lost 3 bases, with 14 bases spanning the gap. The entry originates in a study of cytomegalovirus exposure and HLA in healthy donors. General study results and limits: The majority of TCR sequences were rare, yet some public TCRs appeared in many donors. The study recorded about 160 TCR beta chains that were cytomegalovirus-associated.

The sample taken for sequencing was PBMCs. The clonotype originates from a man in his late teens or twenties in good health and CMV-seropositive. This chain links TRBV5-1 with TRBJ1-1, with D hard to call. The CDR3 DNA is TGCGCCAGCAGCTTTAGGCCGGACTTTGACACTGAAGCTTTCTTT. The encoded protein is CASSFRPDFDTEAFF.